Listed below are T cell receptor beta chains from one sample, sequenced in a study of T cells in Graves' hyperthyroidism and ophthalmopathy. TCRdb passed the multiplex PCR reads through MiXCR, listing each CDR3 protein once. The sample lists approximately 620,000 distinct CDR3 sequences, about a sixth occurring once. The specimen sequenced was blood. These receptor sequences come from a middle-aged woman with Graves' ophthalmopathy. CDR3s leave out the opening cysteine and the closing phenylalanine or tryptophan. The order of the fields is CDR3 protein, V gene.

ASSPRQGAEAF	TRBV12-3/TRBV12-4
ASSVQLGGIYEQY	TRBV6-2/TRBV6-3
ASSYSAVWALNTEAF	TRBV6-2/TRBV6-3
ASSPFPGTGELF	TRBV19
ASSGGRAGTDTQY	TRBV5-1
ASMERSYNEQF	TRBV2
ATSRDSKLAGLQETQY	TRBV15
SVERDASSTDTQY	TRBV29-1
AWSVGQFYGYT	TRBV30
AWEEGTGGSTDTQY	TRBV30
SAKSGQGASPLH	TRBV20-1
AAGPWGIQY	TRBV28
ASSSGRWGYEQY	TRBV7-9
ASSLAPGGPNTEAF	TRBV7-2
ASSLHYREPQH	TRBV12-3/TRBV12-4
ASSPGPPGELF	TRBV5-1
ASRRGAMPGETQY	TRBV2
ASSLLPRGLEQY	TRBV5-8
SAYPIGGRYSMNTEAF	TRBV20-1
ASSFLGLAGGLPNEQF	TRBV5-1
ASSPSDPTPGTGELF	TRBV5-1
ATSDRPGQGSNQPQH	TRBV24-1
AWSPSRQSTTDTQY	TRBV30
ASSPVRNTEAF	TRBV18
ASSPAQGKAF	TRBV5-6
ASSLARDQPQH	TRBV7-3
ASSLRGGYNSPLH	TRBV5-1
ASSREINNEQF	TRBV13
ASIKGRTDYGYT	TRBV2
ASSAQGTEKLF	TRBV2
ASSEAHLAGRETQY	TRBV2
ASSVGLVGYSEQF	TRBV9
ASSGDRGYSGANVLT	TRBV6-1
ASTFAGDTEAF	TRBV11-2
ASSLFTLQGHTEAF	TRBV12-3/TRBV12-4
ASSSQRRLEAEETQY	TRBV7-9
ASSSSPGQGAAGELF	TRBV6-9
ASTLREQGPEQY	TRBV11-2
AWSPRQRGTEAF	TRBV30
ASSYSGTSTDTQY	TRBV6-5
ASTGTGAYEQY	TRBV6-2/TRBV6-3
ASSQDASSPTRDTQY	TRBV3-1
ASSTGTGAEKLF	TRBV5-1